These 26 T cell receptor beta chains were sequenced from one sample in a study of graft-versus-host responses after intestinal transplantation. These receptors' targets are unknown. Some clones are missing from TCRdb's copy, which holds only in-frame ones; the method was immunoSEQ multiplex PCR. The repertoire includes some 110,000 clones, more than 90% of them detected once, and 0.23% sits in the top ten. This specimen was unstimulated CD4+ T cells sorted from spleen or lymph node cells, taken before transplant. These receptor sequences come from a human donor who was the organ donor for an intestinal transplant.

The rearrangement uses TRBV7-2 and TRBJ2-2; D is uncertain. This CDR3 spans 15 amino acids. Trimming removed 3 bases at V and 8 bases at J, with 16 bases between. The germline V gene has CDR1 SGHTA and CDR2 FQGNSA. CDR3 DNA: TGTGCCAGCAGCTTCCGTCACAGTAACTTGGGGGAGCTGTTTTTT. Residues: CASSFRHSNLGELFF.

Remarks on this clone: A read error may produce the germline difference seen at one junction end. The chain uses TRBV5-1 and TRBJ2-1, with unresolved D. The germline gives CDR1 SGHRS, CDR2 YFSETQ. There are 12 residues in the CDR3. CDR3 region: CASSLGSTWWIF. CDR3 DNA: TGCGCCAGCAGCTTGGGGTCTACCTGGTGGATCTTC.

This chain links TRBV7-2 with TRBJ2-7, with a weak D call TRBD1 (6 bases). The CDR3 is 12 residues long. Germline-derived CDR1 and CDR2 are SGHTA and FQGNSA. The CDR3 coding sequence is TGTGGCACCGACAGGAGGATCTACGAGCAGTACTTC. Amino acids: CGTDRRIYEQYF.

The CDR3 DNA sequence: TGTGCCAGCAGCTTCATAACAGGGCGCGATGGCTACACCTTC. It is translated as CASSFITGRDGYTF. The genes are TRBV7-9 and TRBJ1-2, with D tentatively TRBD1 (6 bases). Germline V gene sequence: CDR1 SEHNR, CDR2 FQNEAQ (reference sequence). Between the trimmed V and J ends, which lost 3 bases and 6 bases, there was a span of 14 bases. The CDR3 has 14 residues.

This sequence joins TRBV11-2 and TRBJ1-2; TRBD1 might be the D (5 bases). The CDR3 runs 14 residues. Germline-derived CDR1 and CDR2 are SGHAT and FQNNGV. Trimming pared 6 bases from V and 4 bases from J, leaving 15 bases between. CDR3 residues: CASRLGGFGYGYTF. The CDR3 nucleotides read TGTGCCAGCAGATTGGGGGGATTCGGCTATGGCTACACCTTC.

This clone was counted once. The J gene is TRBJ2-7, the V gene TRBV14, with D possibly called TRBD1 or TRBD2 (5 bases each). Trimming cost V 4 bases and J 6 bases, with 13 bases left between them. CDR3 length: 13 amino acids. Germline lookup yields CDR1 SGHDN and CDR2 FVKESK. CDR3 DNA sequence: TGTGCCAGCAGCCGGGGGAGAGGCTCCGAGCAGTACTTC. Translating gives CASSRGRGSEQYF.

This sequence joins TRBV12-1 and TRBJ1-2; the DNA was not compared with TRBD1, the D call given in the table. TRBV12-1 is a pseudogene segment. The CDR3 is 15 residues long. CDR3 sequence (DNA): TGTGCCAGCAGCCGAACCAAGGGACAGGGACATGGCTACACCTTC. Translated, it gives CASSRTKGQGHGYTF.

The gene calls are TRBV30 and TRBJ1-2; the D is unclear. Germline CDR1 reads GTSNPN; CDR2 reads SVGIG (reference sequence). V was pared by 0 bases and J by 8 bases, with 10 bases between. The CDR3 length is 12 residues. The CDR3 nucleotides are TGTGCCTGGAGTGTAGTCAGGATGGGCTACACCTTC. Translated: CAWSVVRMGYTF.

The chain carries TRBV5-1 and TRBJ1-2, with a weak D call TRBD1 (5 bases). The CDR3 is 12 amino acids. V gave up 3 bases and J gave up 2 bases, with 5 bases separating them. Germline CDR1 SGHRS, CDR2 YFSETQ. CDR3 loop: CASSWTNYGYTF. The CDR3 coding sequence is TGCGCCAGCAGCTGGACAAACTATGGCTACACCTTC.

This chain joins TRBV5-3 and TRBJ1-5; 7 bases map to TRBD1. TRBV5-3 is given ORF status, its function remaining uncertain. This CDR3 contains 17 residues. V lost 6 bases, J lost 2 bases, and 14 bases stayed unmatched. The CDR3 loop is CARTGRDSGRRNQPQHF. The CDR3 coding sequence is TGTGCCAGAACCGGCCGGGACAGCGGAAGGCGCAATCAGCCCCAGCATTTT.

CDR3 loop: CASSIGQGGYTF. The CDR3 bases are TGTGCCAGTAGTATAGGACAGGGTGGCTACACCTTC. The rearrangement uses TRBV19 and TRBJ1-2, with 7 bases aligning to TRBD1. CDR3 length: 12 amino acids. From germline, CDR1 is LNHDA and CDR2 SQIVND (reference sequence). Trimming removed 1 base from V and 7 bases from J; junction bases left unmatched: 0.

V is TRBV28 and J is TRBJ2-7; 8 nucleotides line up with TRBD2. From germline, CDR1 is MDHEN and CDR2 SYDVKM. The CDR3 totals 18 residues. J was trimmed by 2 bases and V by 6 bases; bases with no gene match: 18. The CDR3 protein is CASRGGPHRGGLTYEQYF. The DNA for the CDR3 is TGTGCCAGCAGGGGTGGACCCCATCGCGGGGGGCTCACCTACGAGCAGTACTTC.

The chain uses TRBV29-1 and TRBJ2-2; D is unclear. Trimming pared 6 bases from V and 0 bases from J, leaving 14 bases between. Germline V gives CDR1 SQVTM, CDR2 ANQGSEA. This CDR3 contains 15 residues. The DNA for the CDR3 is TGCAGCGTCCGACCGCAGGTGGCGAACACCGGGGAGCTGTTTTTT. This codes for CSVRPQVANTGELFF.

The CDR3 DNA is TGTGCCAGCAGTTTATTCGGCAATCAGCCCCAGCATTTT. Residues: CASSLFGNQPQHF. The chain carries TRBV28 and TRBJ1-5; D unresolved. Germline lookup yields CDR1 MDHEN and CDR2 SYDVKM. The CDR3 contains 13 residues. V lost 1 base and J lost 2, with 3 bases in between.

The genes are TRBV19 and TRBJ1-1; tentative D call: TRBD1 (6 bases). Germline V lookup: CDR1 LNHDA, CDR2 SQIVND (reference sequence). Trimming took off 5 bases at V and 3 bases at J, with 13 bases between the two ends. This CDR3 has 14 amino acids. CDR3: CASSLVGGDTEAFF. The DNA for the CDR3 is TGTGCCAGTAGTCTGGTGGGGGGCGACACTGAAGCTTTCTTT.

The chain employs TRBV7-2 and TRBJ2-5, with D uncertain. Looked up from germline, CDR1 is SGHTA and CDR2 is FQGNSA. Trimming cost V 4 bases and J 3 bases, with 3 bases left between them. The CDR3 sequence is 11 residues long. The CDR3: CASSSEETQYF. For the CDR3, the DNA is TGTGCCAGCAGCTCCGAAGAGACCCAGTACTTC.

A single count supports this clone. The chain couples TRBV5-6 to TRBJ2-6; D ambiguous. The V end was cut by 5 bases, the J end by 2 bases, with 5 bases between. The germline CDR1 and CDR2 sequences are SGHDT and YYEEEE. This CDR3 has 13 amino acids. The CDR3 here is CASRTAGANVLTF. CDR3 bases: TGTGCCAGCAGGACCGCTGGGGCCAACGTCCTGACTTTC.

V and J are TRBV19 and TRBJ2-6; 9 nucleotides line up with TRBD1. The CDR3 has 17 amino acids. The V and J ends lost 4 bases and 2 bases, in that order; junction bases with no gene match: 6. Per the germline V gene, CDR1 is LNHDA and CDR2 is SQIVND (reference sequence). The CDR3 is CASSTTGGKTGANVLTF. The CDR3 nucleotides are TGTGCCAGTAGTACGACAGGGGGAAAAACTGGGGCCAACGTCCTGACTTTC.

The rearrangement uses TRBV7-9 and TRBJ1-3; maybe TRBD1 (5 bases). Germline CDR1 SEHNR, CDR2 FQNEAQ (reference sequence). The CDR3 contains 14 residues. V lost 1 base, J lost 3 bases, and 7 bases lay in between. The CDR3 protein is CASSLGTGGNTIYF. CDR3 nucleotides: TGTGCCAGCAGCTTAGGCACAGGTGGAAACACCATATATTTT.

The chain carries TRBV6-1 and TRBJ2-5; 7 bases match TRBD2. CDR3 length: 15 residues. V shed 0 bases and J 7 bases; nucleotides not matched to a gene: 8. CDR1 MNHNS and CDR2 SASEGT come from the germline V gene. The CDR3 nucleotides read TGTGCCAGCAGTGAAGCTGGACCCGGCGGGGGGACCCAGTACTTC. This translates into CASSEAGPGGGTQYF.

This clone was counted a few times. The chain combines TRBV25-1 with TRBJ1-2; 8 bases fit TRBD1. This CDR3 has 14 amino acids. Germline V gene data show CDR1 as MGHDK and CDR2 as SYGVNS. V was clipped by 4 bases and J by 5 bases; unmatched bases: 6. Here the CDR3 reads CASSGGQGIYGYTF. The CDR3 DNA reads as TGTGCCAGCAGTGGTGGACAGGGAATTTATGGCTACACCTTC.

The chain couples TRBV28 to TRBJ2-7; perhaps TRBD2 as D (5 bases). Trimming left V 3 bases short and J 3 bases short, with 15 bases between. Germline V gene lookup returns CDR1 MDHEN and CDR2 SYDVKM. This CDR3 is built from 15 residues. The CDR3 loop reads CASSLQPGTNYEQYF. The CDR3 nucleotides read TGTGCCAGCAGTTTGCAGCCGGGAACTAACTACGAGCAGTACTTC.

This chain joins TRBV12-5 and TRBJ2-2, with D perhaps given as TRBD1 or TRBD2 (5 bases each). The CDR3 runs to 15 residues. V was pared by 6 bases and J by 6 bases, with 17 bases between. From germline, CDR1 is LGHNT and CDR2 FRNRAP. CDR3 residues: CASGNDQPGPGELFF. In DNA form, the CDR3 reads TGTGCTAGTGGGAACGACCAACCGGGGCCCGGGGAGCTGTTTTTT.

J is TRBJ2-7 and V is TRBV6-1; TRBD1 agrees at 8 bases. The CDR3 is 15 amino acids. Germline V gene sequence: CDR1 MNHNS, CDR2 SASEGT. The V and J ends lost 5 bases and 4 bases, in that order; junction bases with no gene match: 10. The CDR3 loop reads CASSLQGALFYEQYF. The CDR3 DNA reads as TGTGCCAGCAGTCTTCAGGGGGCCCTTTTTTACGAGCAGTACTTC.

The V gene is TRBV19, the J gene TRBJ2-2; tentatively, D is TRBD1 (5 bases). The length of the CDR3 is 13 residues. Looked up from germline, CDR1 is LNHDA and CDR2 is SQIVND (reference sequence). V was shortened by 6 bases and J by 7 bases, with 12 bases between the two germline ends. This CDR3 is CASRLQGGGELFF. CDR3 nucleotides: TGTGCCAGTAGGCTCCAGGGTGGCGGGGAGCTGTTTTTT.

The chain is built from TRBV6-1 and TRBJ2-1; D gene uncertain. The V and J ends lost 8 bases and 4 bases respectively, with 12 bases between them. The CDR3 covers 13 residues. Germline CDR1 MNHNS, CDR2 SASEGT. CDR3 protein: CASEATPYNEQFF. The DNA of the CDR3 is TGTGCCAGCGAGGCCACCCCTTACAATGAGCAGTTCTTC.